Listed below are T cell receptor beta chains from one sample, sequenced in a study of vaccination effects on CD4 cells after COVID-19. These receptors' targets are unknown. Some clones are missing from TCRdb's copy, which holds only in-frame ones; the method was immunoSEQ multiplex PCR. The sample lists 35,000 to 55,000 clones, about 80% seen once, with around 3.3% in the top ten. The starting material was CD4+ T cells from PBMCs cultured without peptide, obtained after COVID-19 vaccination. These receptors were collected from a human donor who had a prior SARS-CoV-2 infection. Each CDR3 is given with its conserved first and last residue. The D gene is left open where the match is weak. For some rows the clone size is stated as once, few or many, or as a class when expanded; others skip it.

abundance,j_gene,d_gene,v_gene,CDR3aa,CDR3nt
.,TRBJ2-1,TRBD1,TRBV5-6,CASSLTGANLYNEQFF,TGTGCCAGCAGCTTAACAGGGGCCAACCTCTACAATGAGCAGTTCTTC
.,TRBJ2-3,TRBD2,TRBV5-6,CASSWGGVGADTQYF,TGTGCCAGCAGCTGGGGGGGAGTGGGCGCAGATACGCAGTATTTT
.,TRBJ2-7,TRBD1,TRBV5-4,CASSHPGQGAYEQYF,TGTGCCAGCAGCCACCCGGGACAGGGGGCCTACGAGCAGTACTTC
once,TRBJ2-1,.,TRBV7-8,CASSLSRLAGGDEQFF,TGTGCCAGCAGCCTCTCCCGACTAGCAGGGGGAGATGAGCAGTTCTTC
few,TRBJ1-6,.,TRBV6-6,CASSSIQGLNNSPLHF,TGTGCCAGCAGTTCGATTCAGGGACTCAATAATTCACCCCTCCACTTT
.,TRBJ2-5,.,TRBV2,CASSESVRGTQYF,TGTGCCAGCAGTGAGAGTGTTCGGGGGACCCAGTACTTC
few,TRBJ2-7,TRBD2,TRBV11-2,CASSFQGLAEDF,TGTGCCAGCAGCTTCCAGGGACTAGCGGAGGACTTC
.,TRBJ2-3,TRBD2,TRBV19,CASSGGAGMQYF,TGTGCCAGTAGCGGGGGGGCCGGCATGCAGTATTTT
.,TRBJ2-2,.,TRBV25-1,CASSELWQGNTGELFF,TGTGCCAGCAGTGAATTATGGCAGGGAAACACCGGGGAGCTGTTTTTT
.,TRBJ2-5,.,TRBV5-5,CASSFSPGETQYF,TGTGCCAGCAGCTTCAGCCCCGGAGAGACCCAGTACTTC
few,TRBJ2-7,TRBD2,TRBV5-4,CASSLRGGYEQYF,TGTGCCAGCAGCTTGCGCGGGGGATACGAGCAGTACTTC
.,TRBJ2-1,TRBD1,TRBV6-5,CASRTGTEYNEQFF,TGTGCCAGCAGGACCGGGACAGAGTACAATGAGCAGTTCTTC
few,TRBJ1-5,TRBD1,TRBV28,CASSSGQGNQPQHF,TGTGCCAGCAGCTCAGGACAGGGAAATCAGCCCCAGCATTTT
.,TRBJ1-5,.,TRBV12-3/TRBV12-4,CASSGGNQPQHF,TGTGCCAGCAGTGGGGGCAATCAGCCCCAGCATTTT
.,TRBJ2-1,.,TRBV5-4,CASSGKAALGNEQFF,TGTGCCAGCAGCGGCAAGGCCGCGTTAGGCAATGAGCAGTTCTTC
.,TRBJ1-1,.,TRBV7-3,CASSPLTVVGTEAFF,TGTGCCAGCAGCCCGCTGACGGTTGTGGGCACTGAAGCTTTCTTT
few,TRBJ1-2,.,TRBV5-1,CASSLGAGRNYGYTF,TGCGCCAGCAGCTTGGGGGCGGGTCGTAACTATGGCTACACCTTC
.,TRBJ2-6,.,TRBV10-2,CASSETGVETERTGANVLTF,TGCGCCAGCAGTGAAACAGGTGTCGAGACAGAGAGGACTGGGGCCAACGTCCTGACTTTC